Presented here are 23 T cell receptor beta chains from one specimen sequenced in a study of blood T cell repertoires in COVID-19. Data came from immunoSEQ multiplex PCR; TCRdb stores just in-frame clones and leaves some out. The sample has under 250,000 clones, 84% seen once. Sequenced input: peripheral blood. These receptor sequences come from a woman aged 60-75 years with acute or convalescent COVID-19.

The CDR3 spells CASSPYSGTGGDGYTF. Here the CDR3 DNA reads TGTGCCAGCAGCCCGTATTCCGGGACAGGCGGAGACGGCTACACCTTC. The chain is built from TRBV7-8 and TRBJ1-2; 8 bases map to TRBD1. From germline, CDR1 is SGHVS and CDR2 FQNEAQ. This CDR3 comprises 16 residues. J was trimmed by 8 bases and V by 5 bases; bases with no gene match: 16.

V and J are TRBV7-9 and TRBJ1-2; TRBD1 aligns across 8 bases. Trimming removed 0 bases from V and 7 bases from J; junction bases left unmatched: 13. The V gene's germline CDR1 is SEHNR and CDR2 FQNEAQ (reference sequence). The CDR3 is made up of 17 amino acids. CDR3 DNA: TGTGCCAGCAGCTTAGCCCCGGGACAGGCGGATCTAGCTGGCTACACCTTC. Its protein is CASSLAPGQADLAGYTF.

This clone was observed a handful of times. V gene TRBV2 combines with J gene TRBJ1-1; D is perhaps TRBD1 (5 bases). The CDR3 is 13 residues long. V was cut by 2 bases and J by 3 bases, with 7 bases left in between. Germline V gene sequence: CDR1 SNHLY, CDR2 FYNNEI. The CDR3 here is CASSERGDTEAFF. The CDR3 bases are TGTGCCAGCAGTGAACGGGGGGACACTGAAGCTTTCTTT. Full variable domain (outside the CDR3, taken from reference TRBV2 and TRBJ1-1): EPEVTQTPSHQVTQMGQEVILRCVPISNHLYFYWYRQILGQKVEFLVSFYNNEISEKSEIFDDQFSVERPDGSNFTLKIRSTKLEDSAMYFCASSERGDTEAFFGQGTRLTVV.

The chain employs TRBV7-9 and TRBJ2-5; 15 bases are shared with TRBD2. There are 15 residues in the CDR3. Germline lookup yields CDR1 SEHNR and CDR2 FQNEAQ (reference sequence). The V segment lost 10 bases and the J segment 2 bases; nucleotides outside the gene matches: 5. The CDR3 DNA is TGTGCCACCGGCGGGACTAGCGGGGGGCAAGAGACCCAGTACTTC. This codes for CATGGTSGGQETQYF.

Only one count was recorded for this clone. The chain recombines TRBV6-5 with TRBJ1-2; a possible D gene is TRBD1 (6 bases). This CDR3 contains 13 residues. V was trimmed by 6 bases and J by 7 bases, leaving 15 bases between them. The germline V gene encodes CDR1 MNHEY and CDR2 SVGAGI. The CDR3 region has the DNA TGTGCCAGCAGGCTGACAGGATATTCTGGCTACACCTTC. Its protein is CASRLTGYSGYTF.

J is TRBJ2-1 and V is TRBV20-1, with D possibly TRBD2 on 5 matching bases. Germline loops: CDR1 DFQATT, CDR2 SNEGSKA (reference sequence). Trimming cost V 5 bases and J 9 bases, with 11 bases left between them. This CDR3 has 11 residues. CDR3 sequence (DNA): TGCAGTGCTGCGAATAGCGCTGAGCAGTTCTTC. This gives the protein CSAANSAEQFF.

The chain links TRBV9 to TRBJ2-3; D is undetermined. V was trimmed by 4 bases and J by 2 bases, leaving 8 bases between them. CDR3 size: 13 residues. Germline-derived CDR1 and CDR2 are SGDLS and YYNGEE. CDR3 DNA sequence: TGTGCCAGCAGCCCACGGTTCACAGATACGCAGTATTTT. Translation gives CASSPRFTDTQYF.

V and J are TRBV6-5 and TRBJ1-1; TRBD1 is a possible D gene (6 bases). Germline V gene data show CDR1 as MNHEY and CDR2 as SVGAGI. Trimming took off 0 bases at V and 4 bases at J, with 12 bases between the two ends. This CDR3 has 15 residues. The CDR3 sequence is CASSYSSGGLTEAFF. CDR3 DNA sequence: TGTGCCAGCAGTTACTCGAGCGGGGGGCTCACTGAAGCTTTCTTT.

The rearrangement links TRBV7-2 to TRBJ1-3; 9 nucleotides agree with TRBD1. Trimming took 5 bases from V and 2 from J; bases not matched to a gene: 7. CDR3 length: 16 amino acids. The germline CDR1 and CDR2 sequences are SGHTA and FQGNSA. DNA of the CDR3: TGTGCCAGCAGCGAAGCCGGGACAGGGACTGGAAACACCATATATTTT. Amino acids: CASSEAGTGTGNTIYF.

The chain combines TRBV19 with TRBJ2-4; 9 bases fit TRBD1. V lost 3 bases, J lost 0 bases, and 12 bases stayed unmatched. The germline V gene has CDR1 LNHDA and CDR2 SQIVND (reference sequence). The length of the CDR3 is 19 residues. The DNA for the CDR3 is TGTGCCAGTAGTATCGGAACCGGGACAGGGACTCTAGCCAAAAACATTCAGTACTTC. Its translation is CASSIGTGTGTLAKNIQYF.

The CDR3 region is CASRVQGWETQYF. The CDR3 DNA reads TGTGCCAGCAGGGTACAGGGCTGGGAGACCCAGTACTTC. This sequence joins TRBV5-5 and TRBJ2-5; maybe TRBD1 (6 bases). This CDR3 contains 13 residues. Germline CDR1 is SGHKS and CDR2 is YYEKEE (reference sequence). With 5 bases removed from V and 5 bases from J, the gap between germline ends came to 13 bases. Supplemented by reference TRBV5-5 and TRBJ2-5, the full variable domain reads DAGVTQSPTHLIKTRGQQVTLRCSPISGHKSVSWYQQVLGQGPQFIFQYYEKEERGRGNFPDRFSARQFPNYSSELNVNALLLGDSALYLCASRVQGWETQYFGPGTRLLVL.

This clone was recorded once. The V gene is TRBV1, the J gene TRBJ2-1; whether TRBD2, the table's D call, matches the DNA was not checked. TRBV1 is shown as a pseudogene. This CDR3 spans 19 amino acids. The CDR3 loop is CTSSQAYYSGGPSYNEQFF. CDR3 nucleotide sequence: TGCACCAGCAGCCAAGCCTATTATAGCGGGGGGCCCAGCTACAATGAGCAGTTCTTC.

V gene TRBV19 combines with J gene TRBJ2-2; TRBD2 is a possible D gene (7 bases). Deletions cut 3 bases from V and 5 bases from J, with 22 bases between. CDR3 size: 18 residues. In germline, CDR1 is LNHDA, CDR2 SQIVND (reference sequence). The CDR3: CASSIRDGEGVRTGELFF. The CDR3 nucleotides read TGTGCCAGTAGTATCCGAGACGGGGAGGGGGTAAGGACCGGGGAGCTGTTTTTT. Full variable domain (outside the CDR3, taken from reference TRBV19 and TRBJ2-2): DGGITQSPKYLFRKEGQNVTLSCEQNLNHDAMYWYRQDPGQGLRLIYYSQIVNDFQKGDIAEGYSVSREKKESFPLTVTSAQKNPTAFYLCASSIRDGEGVRTGELFFGEGSRLTVL.

The rearrangement links TRBV6-5 to TRBJ1-2; 7 nucleotides agree with TRBD1. Germline assignment: CDR1 MNHEY and CDR2 SVGAGI. The J segment lost 8 bases and the V segment lost 8 bases, leaving 5 bases of the junction unmatched. The CDR3 sequence is 11 residues long. The CDR3 protein is CASLGQDGYTF. CDR3 nucleotides: TGTGCCAGCCTAGGACAGGACGGCTACACCTTC.

The chain couples TRBV5-4 to TRBJ1-1, with 9 bases identical to TRBD1. Germline loops: CDR1 SGHNT, CDR2 YYREEE (reference sequence). The trim removed 0 bases at V and 7 bases at J, leaving 10 bases unmatched. The CDR3 extends over 16 amino acids. The CDR3 nucleotides read TGTGCCAGCAGCTTGGCCGGGGCGACAGGGGGGGATGAAGCTTTCTTT. Amino acid sequence: CASSLAGATGGDEAFF.

This chain uses TRBV13 with TRBJ2-4; perhaps TRBD2 as D (6 bases). Trimming shortened V by 0 bases and J by 4 bases, and 13 bases separated the two germline ends. This CDR3 is 16 amino acids long. Germline V gives CDR1 PRHDT, CDR2 FYEKMQ (reference sequence). DNA for the CDR3: TGTGCCAGCAGCTTAGGAGGGACTCCCGGGAAAAACATTCAGTACTTC. Its translation: CASSLGGTPGKNIQYF.

This clone was observed a handful of times. V gene TRBV6-6 combines with J gene TRBJ1-5; a possible D gene is TRBD1 (5 bases). The germline CDR1 and CDR2 sequences are MNHNY and SVGAGI (reference sequence). This CDR3 has 14 amino acids. Trimming took off 2 bases at V and 7 bases at J, with 12 bases between the two ends. In DNA form, the CDR3 reads TGTGCCAGCAGTTACGGAGGGGATGGCCAGCCCCAGCATTTT. Residues: CASSYGGDGQPQHF.

This clone was seen only once. The chain uses TRBV12-5 and TRBJ1-1; TRBD1 agrees at 7 bases. This CDR3 has 12 amino acids. After removal of 5 bases from V and 8 bases from J, the junction contained 5 bases not matched to a gene. Germline V lookup: CDR1 LGHNT, CDR2 FRNRAP. The chain's CDR3 is CASGKGDSEAFF. The CDR3 nucleotides read TGTGCTAGTGGTAAGGGGGACAGCGAAGCTTTCTTT.

The chain is built from TRBV10-3 and TRBJ1-3; D gene unclear. The CDR3 spans 14 residues. Germline V lookup: CDR1 ENHRY, CDR2 SYGVKD. Trimming left V 6 bases short and J 4 bases short, with 13 bases between. DNA for the CDR3: TGTGCCATCAGCGGAGAGGGAGCGGGAAACACCATATATTTT. Its protein product is CAISGEGAGNTIYF.

The CDR3 spells CASSTRQGLNTEAFF. Here the CDR3 DNA reads TGTGCCAGCAGCACTCGACAGGGTTTGAACACTGAAGCTTTCTTT. The chain uses TRBV7-8 and TRBJ1-1, with TRBD1 matching 7 bases. CDR3 size: 15 residues. J gave up 0 bases and V 5 bases, and 6 bases lay outside the gene matches. Germline lookup yields CDR1 SGHVS and CDR2 FQNEAQ.

The chain carries TRBV30 and TRBJ2-1; a weak D match, TRBD1 (6 bases). This CDR3 is 13 amino acids long. The germline V and J ends were trimmed by 5 bases and 7 bases, with 15 bases remaining between them. Germline V CDR1 and CDR2: GTSNPN, SVGIG (reference sequence). CDR3 region: CAWASWGRNEQFF. CDR3 nucleotide sequence: TGTGCCTGGGCTAGCTGGGGGCGGAATGAGCAGTTCTTC.

The rearrangement uses TRBV5-1 and TRBJ2-7; D is perhaps TRBD1 (5 bases). V shed 1 base and J shed 6 bases, with 11 bases lying between them. The CDR3 runs 13 residues. Per germline, CDR1 SGHRS and CDR2 YFSETQ. The CDR3 DNA sequence: TGCGCCAGCAGCTTGATGACAGAAGGCGAGCAGTACTTC. Amino acids: CASSLMTEGEQYF.

The chain recombines TRBV9 with TRBJ2-1; 12 bases are a match to TRBD1. Germline assignment: CDR1 SGDLS and CDR2 YYNGEE. The CDR3 sequence is 14 residues long. The junction had 5 bases not matched to a gene; V was cut back by 3 bases and J by 10 bases. This CDR3 reads CASSAGQGALEQFF. The CDR3, as DNA: TGTGCCAGCAGCGCGGGACAGGGGGCCCTAGAGCAGTTCTTC. The entire variable domain, with the rest obtained from reference TRBV9 and TRBJ2-1, is as follows: DSGVTQTPKHLITATGQRVTLRCSPRSGDLSVYWYQQSLDQGLQFLIQYYNGEERAKGNILERFSAQQFPDLHSELNLSSLELGDSALYFCASSAGQGALEQFFGPGTRLTVL.